Listed below are T cell receptor beta chains from one sample, sequenced in a study of T-cell memory formation after mild COVID-19. TCRdb called the 5' RACE reads again in MiXCR, with one record for every CDR3 protein. There are more than 250,000 distinct CDR3 sequences in the sample; roughly 15% occur only once, and more than 20% lies in the top ten. Sequenced input: PBMCs or a T cell subset sorted from them (not recorded which). The receptors stem from a man aged 18-30 years who had mild COVID-19 (a few samples of this study predate the infection). Cell type and time point are not known. CDR3s include the opening cysteine and the closing phenylalanine or tryptophan.

v_call: TRBV28
j_call: TRBJ2-7
cdr3_aa: CASSPGQTYEQYF

v_call: TRBV28
j_call: TRBJ1-1
cdr3_aa: CASSLFFSDRGNTEAFF

v_call: TRBV11-2
j_call: TRBJ2-3
cdr3_aa: CASSSRTGVRSDTQYF

v_call: TRBV7-2
j_call: TRBJ1-6
cdr3_aa: CASSEYAGSPLHF

v_call: TRBV5-1
j_call: TRBJ2-5
cdr3_aa: CASSSMTGQETQYF

v_call: TRBV5-1
j_call: TRBJ1-1
cdr3_aa: CASSFQGSMNTEAFF

v_call: TRBV18
j_call: TRBJ1-1
cdr3_aa: CASSPISDTTEAFF

v_call: TRBV29-1
j_call: TRBJ2-7
cdr3_aa: CMLAGTVSYEQYF

v_call: TRBV4-1
j_call: TRBJ2-5
cdr3_aa: CASSQGAPEPQYF

v_call: TRBV5-1
j_call: TRBJ2-2
cdr3_aa: CASNAGGSNTGELFF

v_call: TRBV7-9
j_call: TRBJ2-1
cdr3_aa: CASSFDSGTSLYNEQFF

v_call: TRBV7-2
j_call: TRBJ1-4
cdr3_aa: CASTHSRGAELFF

v_call: TRBV5-1
j_call: TRBJ2-2
cdr3_aa: CASSLETRTGELFF

v_call: TRBV11-2
j_call: TRBJ2-7
cdr3_aa: CASSRDREYHEQYF

v_call: TRBV28
j_call: TRBJ1-1
cdr3_aa: CASSSGQNTEAFF

v_call: TRBV18
j_call: TRBJ1-6
cdr3_aa: CASSPRASQTGSPLHF

v_call: TRBV5-6
j_call: TRBJ2-7
cdr3_aa: CASRGQGRYYEQYF

v_call: TRBV29-1
j_call: TRBJ1-1
cdr3_aa: CSVEDDVEGDTEAFF

v_call: TRBV20-1
j_call: TRBJ1-4
cdr3_aa: CSARDLGIDKGATNEKLFF

v_call: TRBV20-1
j_call: TRBJ2-3
cdr3_aa: CSAPPGFTDTQYF

v_call: TRBV5-1
j_call: TRBJ1-1
cdr3_aa: CASSRDQGPGTEAFF

v_call: TRBV6-5
j_call: TRBJ2-3
cdr3_aa: CASSSGQFITDTQYF

v_call: TRBV24-1
j_call: TRBJ2-1
cdr3_aa: CATSDWGGEGEQFF

v_call: TRBV6-6
j_call: TRBJ1-1
cdr3_aa: CASSTRTGNTEAFF

v_call: TRBV6-1
j_call: TRBJ2-2
cdr3_aa: CASSELGRAGELFF

v_call: TRBV6-2/TRBV6-3
j_call: TRBJ2-7
cdr3_aa: CASSTNPSYEQYF

v_call: TRBV4-3
j_call: TRBJ2-7
cdr3_aa: CASSHDRTGGYEQYF

v_call: TRBV9
j_call: TRBJ2-1
cdr3_aa: CASSTRGGNEQFF